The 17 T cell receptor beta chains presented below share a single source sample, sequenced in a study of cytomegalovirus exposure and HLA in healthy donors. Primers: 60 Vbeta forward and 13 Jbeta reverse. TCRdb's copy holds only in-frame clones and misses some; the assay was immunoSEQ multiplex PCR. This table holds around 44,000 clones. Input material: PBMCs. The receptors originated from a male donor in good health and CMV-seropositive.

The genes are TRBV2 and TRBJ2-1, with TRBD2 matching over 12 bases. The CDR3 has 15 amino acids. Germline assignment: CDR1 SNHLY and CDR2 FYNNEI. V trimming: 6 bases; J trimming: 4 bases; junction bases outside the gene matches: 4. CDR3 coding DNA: TGTGCCAGCAGGGCCGGGACTAGCGGGTACAATGAGCAGTTCTTC. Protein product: CASRAGTSGYNEQFF. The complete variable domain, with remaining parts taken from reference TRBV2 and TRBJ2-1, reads EPEVTQTPSHQVTQMGQEVILRCVPISNHLYFYWYRQILGQKVEFLVSFYNNEISEKSEIFDDQFSVERPDGSNFTLKIRSTKLEDSAMYFCASRAGTSGYNEQFFGPGTRLTVL.

DNA of the CDR3: TGCGCCAGCAGCCAACGGGACAGGGCACTCAAGGGGGCCAACGTCCTGACTTTC. This encodes CASSQRDRALKGANVLTF. The genes are TRBV4-3 and TRBJ2-6, with 9 positions matching TRBD1. Trimming cost V 2 bases and J 4 bases; bases outside gene matches: 9. The CDR3 is 18 residues long. The germline V gene encodes CDR1 LGHNA and CDR2 YSLEER.

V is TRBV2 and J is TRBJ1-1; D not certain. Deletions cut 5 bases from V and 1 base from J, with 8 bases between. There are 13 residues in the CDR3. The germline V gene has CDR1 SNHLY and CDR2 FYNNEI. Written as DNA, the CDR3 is TGTGCCAGCAGTCAGGAAGGGAACACTGAAGCTTTCTTT. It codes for CASSQEGNTEAFF.

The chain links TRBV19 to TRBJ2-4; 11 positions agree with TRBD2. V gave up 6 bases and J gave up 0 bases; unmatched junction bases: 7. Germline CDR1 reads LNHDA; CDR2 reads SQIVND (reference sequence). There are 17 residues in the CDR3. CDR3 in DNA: TGTGCCAGTAGGACTACTAGCGGGGGCCAAGCCAAAAACATTCAGTACTTC. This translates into CASRTTSGGQAKNIQYF.

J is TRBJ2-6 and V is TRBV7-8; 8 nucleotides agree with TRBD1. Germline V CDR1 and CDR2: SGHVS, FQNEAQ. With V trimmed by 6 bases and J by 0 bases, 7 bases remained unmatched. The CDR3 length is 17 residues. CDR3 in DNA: TGTGCCAGCAGACCCGGACAGGGAGGCTCTGGGGCCAACGTCCTGACTTTC. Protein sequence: CASRPGQGGSGANVLTF.

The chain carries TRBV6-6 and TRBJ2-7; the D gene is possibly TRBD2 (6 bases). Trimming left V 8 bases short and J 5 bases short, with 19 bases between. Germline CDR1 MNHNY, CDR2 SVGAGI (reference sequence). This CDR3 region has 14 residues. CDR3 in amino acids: CASGIADLLDEQYF. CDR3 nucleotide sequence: TGTGCCAGCGGAATAGCGGACCTACTAGACGAGCAGTACTTC.

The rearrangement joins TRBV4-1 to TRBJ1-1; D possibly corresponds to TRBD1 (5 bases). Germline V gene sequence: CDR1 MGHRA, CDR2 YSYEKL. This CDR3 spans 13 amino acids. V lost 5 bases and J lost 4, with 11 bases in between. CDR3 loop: CASSGGVSTEAFF. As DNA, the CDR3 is TGCGCCAGCAGCGGAGGGGTGTCCACTGAAGCTTTCTTT.

The CDR3 region has the DNA TGTGCCAGCAGTTACGGAGAGGGGGCGCAGGAGCAGTACTTC. Its protein is CASSYGEGAQEQYF. The V call is TRBV6-5, the J call TRBJ2-7, with 7 bases lining up with TRBD1. The germline V gene encodes CDR1 MNHEY and CDR2 SVGAGI. The CDR3 sequence is 14 residues long. J was trimmed by 7 bases and V by 2 bases; bases with no gene match: 8.

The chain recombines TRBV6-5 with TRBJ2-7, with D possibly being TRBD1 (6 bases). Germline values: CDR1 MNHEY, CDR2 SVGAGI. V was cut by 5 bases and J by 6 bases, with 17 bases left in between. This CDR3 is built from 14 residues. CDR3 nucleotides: TGTGCCAGCAGTCGCGCCTCAAGACAGGTCGAGCAGTACTTC. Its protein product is CASSRASRQVEQYF.

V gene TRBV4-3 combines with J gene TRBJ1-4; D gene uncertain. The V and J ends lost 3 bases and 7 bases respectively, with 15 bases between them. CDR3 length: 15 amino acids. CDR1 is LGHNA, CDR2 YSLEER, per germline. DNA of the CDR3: TGCGCCAGCAGCCAGCTTTTAGAGGGAAGTGAAAAACTGTTTTTT. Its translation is CASSQLLEGSEKLFF.

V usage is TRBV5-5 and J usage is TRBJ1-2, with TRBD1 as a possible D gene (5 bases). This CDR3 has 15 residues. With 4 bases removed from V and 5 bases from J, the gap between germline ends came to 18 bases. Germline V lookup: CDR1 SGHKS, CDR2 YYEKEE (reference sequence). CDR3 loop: CASSHPPGGTYGYTF. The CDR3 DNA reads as TGTGCCAGCAGCCACCCCCCGGGAGGGACTTATGGCTACACCTTC.

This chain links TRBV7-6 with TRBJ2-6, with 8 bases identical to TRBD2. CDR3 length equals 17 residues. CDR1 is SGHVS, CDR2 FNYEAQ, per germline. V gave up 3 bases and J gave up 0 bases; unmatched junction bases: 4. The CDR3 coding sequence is TGTGCCAGCAGCTTGGCCGGGGGGGTCTCTGGGGCCAACGTCCTGACTTTC. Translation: CASSLAGGVSGANVLTF.

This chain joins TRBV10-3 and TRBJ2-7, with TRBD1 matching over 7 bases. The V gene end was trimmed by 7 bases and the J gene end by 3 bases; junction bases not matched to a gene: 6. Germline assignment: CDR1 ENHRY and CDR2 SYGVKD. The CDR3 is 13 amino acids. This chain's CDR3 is CAITRGGIYEQYF. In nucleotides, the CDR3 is TGTGCCATCACCCGAGGGGGCATCTACGAGCAGTACTTC.

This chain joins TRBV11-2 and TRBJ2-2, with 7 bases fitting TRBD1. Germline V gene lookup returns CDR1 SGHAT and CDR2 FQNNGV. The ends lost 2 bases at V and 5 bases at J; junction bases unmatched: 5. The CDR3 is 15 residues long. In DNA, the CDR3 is TGTGCCAGCAGCTTACTAGCAGGGGGTACCGGGGAGCTGTTTTTT. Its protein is CASSLLAGGTGELFF.

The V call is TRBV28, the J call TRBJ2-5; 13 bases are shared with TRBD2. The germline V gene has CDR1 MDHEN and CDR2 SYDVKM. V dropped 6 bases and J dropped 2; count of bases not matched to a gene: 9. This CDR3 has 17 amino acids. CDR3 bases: TGTGCCAGCAGCCAACTCGGGACTAGCGGGGAACAAGAGACCCAGTACTTC. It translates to CASSQLGTSGEQETQYF.

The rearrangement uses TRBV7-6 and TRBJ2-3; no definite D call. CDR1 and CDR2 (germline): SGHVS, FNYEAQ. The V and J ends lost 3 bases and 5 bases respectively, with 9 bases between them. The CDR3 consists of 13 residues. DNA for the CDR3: TGTGCCAGCAGCTTTAATTTAGTAGATACGCAGTATTTT. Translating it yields CASSFNLVDTQYF.

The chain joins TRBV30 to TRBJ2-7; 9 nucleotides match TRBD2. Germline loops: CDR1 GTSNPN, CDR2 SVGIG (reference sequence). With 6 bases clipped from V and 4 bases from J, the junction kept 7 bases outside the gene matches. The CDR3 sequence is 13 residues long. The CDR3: CACQGLAGYEQYF. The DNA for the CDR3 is TGTGCCTGCCAAGGGCTAGCGGGGTACGAGCAGTACTTC.